This TCR beta chain derives from a study of beta chain features in type 1 diabetes. Notes on the study in general: All four CD4+ subsets from Type 1 diabetes patients carried moderately but significantly shorter TCRB CDR3s. The analysis here could not establish whether HLA type shapes TCRB rearrangement.

Cell sorting via CD45RO/CCR7/CD25/CD127/CD95/CD27 was performed to obtain CD4+ naive, central memory, regulatory and stem cell-like memory cells. All of the isolated RNA was reverse transcribed, so expressed TCRB transcripts were sequenced. Using immunoSEQ multiplex PCR, the repertoire was profiled, and TCRdb retains in-frame clones only, with some absent. The table lists roughly 370,000 clones, about 15% of them singletons. To note about this clone: Its antigen is currently unknown.

The CDR3 runs to 13 residues. The ends lost 8 bases at V and 4 bases at J; junction bases unmatched: 6. Germline CDR1 and CDR2: SGHVS and FQNEAQ. The material sequenced was naive CD4+ T cells from blood. The rearrangement uses TRBV7-8 and TRBJ2-3; 7 positions match TRBD2. The clonotype was recovered from a man aged 25 to 45 in good health. The CDR3 DNA is TGTGCCAGCTTCGCGGGGGATGCAGATACGCAGTATTTT. This encodes CASFAGDADTQYF. The full variable domain, with the rest looked up from reference TRBV7-8 and TRBJ2-3, is GAGVSQSPRYKVAKRGQDVALRCDPISGHVSLFWYQQALGQGPEFLTYFQNEAQLDKSGLPSDRFFAERPEGSVSTLKIQRTQQEDSAVYLCASFAGDADTQYFGPGTRLTVL.